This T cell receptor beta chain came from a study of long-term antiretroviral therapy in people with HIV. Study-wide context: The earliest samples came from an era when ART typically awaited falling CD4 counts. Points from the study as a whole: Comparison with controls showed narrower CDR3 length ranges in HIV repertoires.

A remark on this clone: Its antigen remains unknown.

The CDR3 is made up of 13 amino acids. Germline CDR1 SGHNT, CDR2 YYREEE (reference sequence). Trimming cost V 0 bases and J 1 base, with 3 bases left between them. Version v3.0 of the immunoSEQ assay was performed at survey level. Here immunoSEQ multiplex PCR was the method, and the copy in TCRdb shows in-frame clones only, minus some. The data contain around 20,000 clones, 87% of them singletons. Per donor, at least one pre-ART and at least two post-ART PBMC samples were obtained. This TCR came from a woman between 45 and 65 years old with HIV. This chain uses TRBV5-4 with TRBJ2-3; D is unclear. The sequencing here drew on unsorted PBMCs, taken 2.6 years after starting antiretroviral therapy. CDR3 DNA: TGTGCCAGCAGCTTGGAGGGCACAGATACGCAGTATTTT. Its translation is CASSLEGTDTQYF.